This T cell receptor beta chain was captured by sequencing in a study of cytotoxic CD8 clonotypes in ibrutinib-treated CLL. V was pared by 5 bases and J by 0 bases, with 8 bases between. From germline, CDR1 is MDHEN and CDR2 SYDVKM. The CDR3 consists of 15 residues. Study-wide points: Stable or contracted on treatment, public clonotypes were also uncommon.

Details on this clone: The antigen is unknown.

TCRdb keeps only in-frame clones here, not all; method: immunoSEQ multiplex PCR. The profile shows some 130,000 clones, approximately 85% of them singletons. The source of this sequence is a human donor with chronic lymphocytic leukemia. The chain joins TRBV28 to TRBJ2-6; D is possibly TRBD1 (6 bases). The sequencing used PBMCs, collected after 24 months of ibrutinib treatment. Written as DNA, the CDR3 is TGTGCCAGCAGTCGACAGGTCTCTGGGGCCAACGTCCTGACTTTC. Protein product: CASSRQVSGANVLTF.